A single T cell receptor beta chain is shown here with its context. Its antigen is unknown. This sample is part of a study of T cell responses to AZD1222 COVID-19 vaccine. The study's findings and limits: It should be noted that donors were predominantly white British and more often female, and clonal diversity was possibly underestimated. The reported proportion of spike-specific TCRs targeting unmutated variant regions was nearly half. Two AZD1222 doses significantly raised spike-specific TCR breadth and depth over controls. Researchers took repertoire samples only after the peak T cell response had come.

V shed 3 bases and J shed 3 bases, with 10 bases lying between them. This CDR3 comprises 14 residues. Repertoires were generated with immunoSEQ multiplex PCR, while TCRdb's copy carries only in-frame clones and drops some. The sample has about 160,000 clones, around 90% seen once. This clonotype originated in an adult in good health. Sequencing was performed on peripheral blood, taken on day 0 of MenACWY control vaccination. J is TRBJ1-5 and V is TRBV5-3, with a tentative D call TRBD1 (5 bases). TRBV5-3 is an ORF for which the function is uncertain. This CDR3 is CARSWGRYNQPQHF. The CDR3 DNA is TGTGCCAGAAGCTGGGGACGGTACAATCAGCCCCAGCATTTT.